This T cell receptor (beta chain) was observed in a study of blood T cell repertoires in COVID-19. At the level of the study: T cells, B-cell-depleted T cells, or PBMCs supplied cDNA or gDNA.

This CDR3 spans 14 amino acids. Trimming shortened V by 0 bases and J by 2 bases, and 9 bases separated the two germline ends. The germline CDR1 and CDR2 sequences are SGHRS and YFSETQ. Only one count was recorded for this clone. TCRdb keeps only in-frame clones here, not all; method: immunoSEQ multiplex PCR. The table shows around 130,000 clones, with 84% occurring only once. This chain uses TRBV5-1 with TRBJ2-7; a weak D match, TRBD2 (5 bases). This TCR was sampled from a man between 60 and 75 years old with acute or convalescent COVID-19. Source material: peripheral blood. The CDR3 region is CASSLGAAAYEQYF. CDR3 coding DNA: TGCGCCAGCAGCTTGGGAGCGGCGGCCTACGAGCAGTACTTC.